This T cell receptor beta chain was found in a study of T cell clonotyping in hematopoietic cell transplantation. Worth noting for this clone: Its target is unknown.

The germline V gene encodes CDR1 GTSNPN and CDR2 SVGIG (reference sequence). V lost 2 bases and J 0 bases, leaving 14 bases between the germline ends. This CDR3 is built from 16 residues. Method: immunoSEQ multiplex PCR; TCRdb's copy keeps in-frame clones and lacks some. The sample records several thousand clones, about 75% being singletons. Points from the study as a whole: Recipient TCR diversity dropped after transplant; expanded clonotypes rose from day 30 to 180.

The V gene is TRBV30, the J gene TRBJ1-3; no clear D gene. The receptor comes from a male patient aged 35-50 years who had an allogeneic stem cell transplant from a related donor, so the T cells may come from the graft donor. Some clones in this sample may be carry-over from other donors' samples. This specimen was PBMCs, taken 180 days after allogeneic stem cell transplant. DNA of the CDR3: TGTGCCTGGAGTAGGATGTCCCCAAGCTCTGGAAACACCATATATTTT. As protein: CAWSRMSPSSGNTIYF.